The 18 T cell receptor beta chains below come from one sample, sequenced in a study of CD8+ T cells in alopecia areata. Extraction and reverse transcription of RNA yielded cDNA as the sequencing template. Clones were sequenced by immunoSEQ multiplex PCR, and TCRdb holds only the in-frame ones, with some missing. Here the sample spans roughly 250,000 clones, under 80% being singletons. Material: CD4+ T cells sorted from blood, obtained at week 0. These receptors came from a human donor with alopecia areata.

The gene calls are TRBV5-1 and TRBJ2-7, with D perhaps TRBD2 (6 bases). The germline V gene encodes CDR1 SGHRS and CDR2 YFSETQ. This CDR3 is 15 amino acids long. Deletions cut 4 bases from V and 1 base from J, with 15 bases between. The CDR3 DNA is TGCGCCAGCAGCCTCACCCTGGGGGGTTCCTACGAGCAGTACTTC. The encoded protein is CASSLTLGGSYEQYF.

The genes are TRBV4-3 and TRBJ1-6; D is unresolved. Germline V lookup: CDR1 LGHNA, CDR2 YSLEER. V lost 4 bases and J 7 bases, leaving 14 bases between the germline ends. The CDR3 runs 15 residues. The CDR3 nucleotides read TGCGCCAGCAGCCTAAATAGCGGCGCGAATTCACCCCTCCACTTT. This translates into CASSLNSGANSPLHF.

V is TRBV2 and J is TRBJ2-5; D is unclear. Germline loops: CDR1 SNHLY, CDR2 FYNNEI. The CDR3 runs to 13 residues. V lost 0 bases and J lost 7, with 9 bases in between. CDR3 DNA: TGTGCCAGCAGTGAAGCTCCGACGGGGACCCAGTACTTC. As protein: CASSEAPTGTQYF.

The V call is TRBV7-9, the J call TRBJ1-1; TRBD1 aligns across 9 bases. Per germline, CDR1 SEHNR and CDR2 FQNEAQ (reference sequence). With V trimmed by 5 bases and J by 5 bases, 12 bases remained unmatched. CDR3 length: 16 residues. As DNA, the CDR3 is TGTGCCAGCAGCGTACCGGGACAGGGTGGTGGGACTGAAGCTTTCTTT. The encoded protein is CASSVPGQGGGTEAFF.

V is TRBV30 and J is TRBJ1-2; 9 bases fit TRBD1. J lost 4 bases, V lost 5 bases, and 2 bases had no gene match. The CDR3 spans 12 residues. Germline-derived CDR1 and CDR2 are GTSNPN and SVGIG (reference sequence). The CDR3 here is CAWGDRVYGYTF. CDR3 coding DNA: TGTGCCTGGGGGGACAGGGTCTATGGCTACACCTTC.

There are a few counts of this clone. This chain uses TRBV29-1 with TRBJ2-5; 7 bases are a match to TRBD2. The germline gives CDR1 SQVTM, CDR2 ANQGSEA. V shed 3 bases and J 5 bases; nucleotides not matched to a gene: 6. This CDR3 has 13 amino acids. The CDR3 protein is CSVEVGGGETQYF. CDR3 in DNA: TGCAGCGTTGAGGTCGGGGGAGGGGAGACCCAGTACTTC.

This chain links TRBV4-2 with TRBJ1-5, with unresolved D. The CDR3 runs 14 residues. Deletions cut 2 bases from V and 1 base from J, with 6 bases between. Germline V gene data show CDR1 as LGHNA and CDR2 as YNFKEQ. Written as DNA, the CDR3 is TGTGCCAGCAGCCAATCCGGGAGCAATCAGCCCCAGCATTTT. It encodes CASSQSGSNQPQHF.

This sequence joins TRBV9 and TRBJ1-5; no definite D call. The germline V gene has CDR1 SGDLS and CDR2 YYNGEE. The CDR3 sequence is 14 residues long. V lost 0 bases, J lost 0 bases, and 4 bases lay in between. The CDR3 region is CASSVEGSNQPQHF. For the CDR3, the DNA is TGTGCCAGCAGCGTAGAGGGTAGCAATCAGCCCCAGCATTTT.

The J gene is TRBJ1-3, the V gene TRBV4-1; no clear D gene. V was shortened by 0 bases and J by 3 bases, with 9 bases between the two germline ends. Germline V gene sequence: CDR1 MGHRA, CDR2 YSYEKL. This CDR3 contains 15 residues. The CDR3 nucleotides read TGCGCCAGCAGCCAAGATCCCTCTTTTGGAAACACCATATATTTT. As protein: CASSQDPSFGNTIYF.

This clone has a handful of counts. The rearrangement links TRBV29-1 to TRBJ1-3; D remains unclear. V was pared by 7 bases and J by 0 bases, with 7 bases between. The CDR3 length is 12 residues. Germline V gene lookup returns CDR1 SQVTM and CDR2 ANQGSEA. In DNA, the CDR3 is TGCAGCGCCGGAAGCTCTGGAAACACCATATATTTT. This codes for CSAGSSGNTIYF.

The chain is built from TRBV7-2 and TRBJ2-5; the D call may be TRBD1 or TRBD2 (5 bases each). CDR3 size: 15 residues. Germline V gene lookup returns CDR1 SGHTA and CDR2 FQGNSA. V lost 0 bases and J lost 2, with 10 bases in between. Here the CDR3 DNA reads TGTGCCAGCAGCTTAGCAGGGGACCTGCAAGAGACCCAGTACTTC. It codes for CASSLAGDLQETQYF.

The chain employs TRBV15 and TRBJ2-3; TRBD2 matches 12 bases. Germline CDR1 LNHNV, CDR2 YYDKDF (reference sequence). With V trimmed by 4 bases and J by 7 bases, 6 bases remained unmatched. This CDR3 has 15 amino acids. The CDR3 protein is CATSTVGLAGHTQYF. DNA for the CDR3: TGTGCCACCAGCACGGTGGGACTAGCGGGCCATACGCAGTATTTT.

The chain is built from TRBV30 and TRBJ1-1; TRBD1 matches 7 bases. The V gene end was trimmed by 4 bases and the J gene end by 4 bases; junction bases not matched to a gene: 3. The V gene's germline CDR1 is GTSNPN and CDR2 SVGIG (reference sequence). This CDR3 region has 12 residues. In DNA, the CDR3 is TGTGCCTGGACATCAGGGGGCACTGAAGCTTTCTTT. Translated: CAWTSGGTEAFF.

The chain has TRBV15 and TRBJ1-2; 9 nucleotides match TRBD1. The CDR3 loop spans 14 amino acids. V lost 4 bases, J lost 7 bases, and 7 bases stayed unmatched. Germline V gives CDR1 LNHNV, CDR2 YYDKDF (reference sequence). CDR3 amino acids: CATSTGQGPAGYTF. The CDR3 DNA sequence: TGTGCCACCAGCACGGGACAGGGTCCCGCTGGCTACACCTTC.

This clone has just a few counts. The chain recombines TRBV11-1 with TRBJ1-2, with D tentatively TRBD1 (5 bases). CDR1 is SGHAT, CDR2 FQDESV, per germline (reference sequence). The CDR3 sequence is 15 residues long. The V and J ends lost 2 bases and 4 bases respectively, with 14 bases between them. CDR3 amino acids: CASSLQGISSYGYTF. As DNA, the CDR3 is TGTGCCAGCAGCTTACAGGGTATCTCTTCCTATGGCTACACCTTC. Variable domain in full (rest from reference TRBV11-1 and TRBJ1-2): EAEVAQSPRYKITEKSQAVAFWCDPISGHATLYWYRQILGQGPELLVQFQDESVVDDSQLPKDRFSAERLKGVDSTLKIQPAELGDSAMYLCASSLQGISSYGYTFGSGTRLTVV.

The gene calls are TRBV7-9 and TRBJ1-2, with 7 positions matching TRBD1. Germline V gene data show CDR1 as SEHNR and CDR2 as FQNEAQ (reference sequence). V lost 2 bases and J lost 8; bases outside the gene matches: 8. The length of the CDR3 is 14 residues. The CDR3 nucleotides read TGTGCCAGCAGCTTAACCAGACAGGGAAGAGGCTACACCTTC. Residues: CASSLTRQGRGYTF.

This clone came up once. V usage is TRBV30 and J usage is TRBJ2-2; D gene unclear. This CDR3 spans 14 amino acids. Germline V gives CDR1 GTSNPN, CDR2 SVGIG (reference sequence). Trimming took 1 base from V and 1 from J, leaving 7 bases between them. CDR3 protein: CAWSGRRNTGELFF. The CDR3 nucleotides read TGTGCCTGGAGTGGCAGAAGGAACACCGGGGAGCTGTTTTTT.

This clone was counted between two and nine times. The V and J genes are TRBV30 and TRBJ2-3; the D is unclear. In germline, CDR1 is GTSNPN, CDR2 SVGIG (reference sequence). The ends were cut back, 1 base at V and 0 bases at J, with 5 bases in the middle. The CDR3 runs 13 residues. In nucleotides, the CDR3 is TGTGCCTGGAGTGCAATTAGCACAGATACGCAGTATTTT. Residues: CAWSAISTDTQYF.